A single sample is the source of the 18 T cell receptor beta chains below, sequenced in a study of T cell clusters in autoimmune cytopenias. TRB was amplified from 250 ng of peripheral blood genomic DNA per sample. One tube held mixed TRB-A and TRB-B primer pools for touch-down PCR. TCRdb reprocessed the multiplex PCR reads and keeps a single row for each CDR3 protein, giving no DNA. Recorded for this sample: 3,500 to 4,000 distinct CDR3 sequences. The sequencing input was peripheral blood. All receptors derive from a human donor with an autoimmune cytopenia or autoimmune hepatitis (not recorded which).

The chain employs TRBV6-1 and TRBJ1-2. The CDR3 runs 15 residues. CDR1 is MNHNS and CDR2 is SASEGT in the germline V gene. CDR3 protein: CASRPSGGGNYGYTF.

The rearrangement uses TRBV6-5 and TRBJ1-5. The germline gives CDR1 MNHEY, CDR2 SVGAGI. The CDR3 totals 15 residues. The CDR3 protein is CASSEKADGVQPQHF.

This clonotype is medium-sized (0.01 to 0.1%) by frequency. The chain carries TRBV30 and TRBJ2-3; TCRdb's D gene call, TRBD1, goes unchecked for lack of DNA. The germline V gene encodes CDR1 GTSNPN and CDR2 SVGIG (reference sequence). The CDR3 has 14 residues. The CDR3 region is CAWSTGTNTDTQYF.

V gene TRBV11-2 combines with J gene TRBJ2-5; TCRdb reports TRBD1, a call that lacks DNA to check it against. Germline CDR1 is SGHAT and CDR2 is FQNNGV. The CDR3 extends over 15 amino acids. CDR3: CASSIGTEAYNEQYF.

The CDR3 loop reads CASSWDVKQETQYF. The chain recombines TRBV7-9 with TRBJ2-5. The V gene's germline CDR1 is SEHNR and CDR2 FQNEAQ (reference sequence). There are 14 residues in the CDR3.

V gene TRBV28 combines with J gene TRBJ2-1; checking the TCRdb D call of TRBD1 is not possible without DNA. The CDR3 is 16 residues long. CDR1 is MDHEN and CDR2 is SYDVKM in the germline V gene. Here the CDR3 reads CASSSRRTGKYNEQFF.

This CDR3 reads CAIVEPGLADQREETQYF. This chain connects TRBV10-3 to TRBJ2-5; the D gene TCRdb calls, TRBD2, cannot be checked with no DNA. The CDR3 runs 18 residues. Germline V gene data show CDR1 as ENHRY and CDR2 as SYGVKD.

This chain connects TRBV18 to TRBJ2-7. CDR3 length: 11 residues. In germline, CDR1 is KGHSH, CDR2 LQKENI. The CDR3 is CASSPGQKQYF.

This chain uses TRBV20-1 with TRBJ2-1; TCRdb's D call of TRBD2 is untestable without DNA. Germline assignment: CDR1 DFQATT and CDR2 SNEGSKA (reference sequence). The CDR3 runs 16 residues. Here the CDR3 reads CSAVVPDVGVYNEQFF.

The rearrangement uses TRBV15 and TRBJ2-3; with no DNA, the TCRdb D assignment of TRBD2 cannot be verified. The CDR3 covers 16 residues. The germline gives CDR1 LNHNV, CDR2 YYDKDF (reference sequence). The chain's CDR3 is CATSRGTSGGTDTQYF.

The chain employs TRBV12-3 or TRBV12-4 and TRBJ2-2; TCRdb names TRBD1, which stays unverified in the absence of DNA. The CDR3 covers 18 residues. This CDR3 reads CASSLWDRTQYNTGELFF.

This chain links TRBV6-5 with TRBJ1-5; TCRdb selects TRBD1, and the lack of DNA leaves this call unchecked. Per the germline V gene, CDR1 is MNHEY and CDR2 is SVGAGI. The CDR3 covers 14 residues. The CDR3 loop reads CASGRDGYLQPQHF.

This CDR3 reads CASSPRVQRGSYEQYF. This chain joins TRBV18 and TRBJ2-7; the TCRdb call, TRBD2, lacks DNA for checking. The germline V gene encodes CDR1 KGHSH and CDR2 LQKENI. The CDR3 totals 16 residues.

The chain is built from TRBV20-1 and TRBJ2-1; TCRdb's D gene call, TRBD2, goes unchecked for lack of DNA. Germline loops: CDR1 DFQATT, CDR2 SNEGSKA (reference sequence). This CDR3 has 18 residues. The CDR3 spells CSASEAARRKSSYNEQFF.

The chain is built from TRBV30 and TRBJ2-7; TCRdb outputs TRBD1, but without DNA this stays unchecked. This CDR3 contains 12 residues. The germline CDR1 and CDR2 sequences are GTSNPN and SVGIG (reference sequence). CDR3: CAWSVGSGGSHF.

In terms of frequency, this clonotype is medium-sized. The V and J genes are TRBV27 and TRBJ2-3; TCRdb's assignment of TRBD2 cannot be checked, as there is no DNA. The germline V gene encodes CDR1 MNHEY and CDR2 SMNVEV (reference sequence). There are 15 residues in the CDR3. CDR3: CASSPRRLGMDTQYF.

V usage is TRBV6-4 and J usage is TRBJ2-2. Germline CDR1 reads MRHNA; CDR2 reads SNTAGT. The CDR3 totals 13 residues. The CDR3 protein is CASSDGDTGELFF.

Judged by frequency, this clonotype is medium-sized. The genes are TRBV18 and TRBJ2-5; TCRdb's D call of TRBD2 is untestable without DNA. Germline loops: CDR1 KGHSH, CDR2 LQKENI. The CDR3 has 15 residues. CDR3 sequence: CASSPMEGWRETQYF.